This entry concerns a single T cell receptor (beta chain). Within its sample, this clone is medium-sized (0.01 to 0.1%). Which antigen it targets is not known. Base qualities are missing; no much larger clone stands one base away. This specimen belongs to a study of PD-1 blockade in classical Hodgkin lymphoma (dated by TCRdb to about 2020). For context, the study as a whole: Nivolumab dosing was 3 mg/kg intravenously every 2 weeks, continuing until either disease progression or unacceptable toxicity. The study used TCR beta sequencing and CyTOF to define a peripheral blood immune signature of response to PD-1 blockade in classical Hodgkin lymphoma.

In the paper's terms, the time point label means: cycle 4 day 1 (C4D1), after 6 weeks of nivolumab. Relapse after autologous stem cell transplantation had occurred in all trial patients, and cohorts A, B and C were distinguished by prior brentuximab vedotin exposure. The trial cohort comprised roughly 50 patients with relapsed/refractory classical Hodgkin lymphoma whose best overall responses were complete response, partial response or progressive disease. In the multi-cohort phase II CheckMate 205 trial, trial patients received single-agent nivolumab. An independent review committee assessed best overall response by applying the 2007 International Working Group response criteria. Trial PBMCs were collected immediately before nivolumab initiation (C1D1) and during therapy at cycle 2 day 1 and cycle 4 day 1. Peripheral blood was collected in 8 mL Vacutainer Cell Preparation Tubes, from which PBMCs were isolated by centrifugation and then cryopreserved.

Results the study describes overall, beyond this receptor: A significant rise by C4D1 was seen in CD4+ but not CD8+ TCR diversity (p=0.0027 vs p=0.16), with the rise being most apparent in complete responders (p=0.02). Baseline TCR diversity was reported to be lower in newly diagnosed patients than in healthy donors, and even lower in relapsed/refractory patients. The study covered only a single clinical trial cohort, and the causes of the repertoire differences, possibly disease activity or prior therapy, were still not defined. Diversity was lower in patients who began nivolumab less than 1 year after ASCT, so these patients were left out of later analyses to avoid confounding by immune reconstitution. Baseline diversity similar to that of newly diagnosed patients was observed in trial patients achieving complete response, whereas significantly lower diversity was observed in partial responders and progressors.

The Qiagen DNeasy kit was used to extract genomic DNA from unsorted PBMCs and from the negatively selected CD4+ and CD8+ fractions. Amplification of TCR beta CDR3 regions was done by immunoSEQ multiplex PCR with primers that anneal to V and J segments. Amplification bias was minimized using a synthetic immune receptor repertoire, and residual bias was removed computationally after sequencing. Under the source paper's analysis protocol: Custom Python scripts were used to quantify repertoire diversity as the Shannon entropy index. Unsorted, CD4+ and CD8+ repertoires were analyzed separately, except for combined analyses in which CD4+ and CD8+ sequences were merged in silico. A clone counted as expanded when the clone's frequency after treatment rose at least 2-fold relative to C1D1, and clones undetected at baseline were given a pseudocount of 0.5. Singleton clones were defined as clones with 0 or 1 copy at C1D1, and non-singleton clones were defined as clones with 2 or more copies. By matching protein sequences in sorted samples from the same patient, clones expanded in unsorted samples were annotated as CD4+, CD8+ or unknown. Wilcoxon tests on paired samples were used to test diversity changes from C1D1 to C4D1. TCRdb took over this immuneACCESS table, retaining in-frame rearrangements with V and J assigned. Such tables are incomplete; in checked studies, under half of the missing clones stem from an unresolved V gene, and the remainder is unexplained. From that table come the V and J calls and clone size; the DNA was used to work out D and trimming. The sample has 110,000 or so clones on record, roughly nine tenths of them singletons. Of the sample, around 19% falls within the top ten clones.

Cut back by 4 bases and 0 bases, the V and J ends lie 12 bases apart. From the germline V gene (reference sequence), CDR1 is LNHDA and CDR2 is SQIVND. From its cysteine to its phenylalanine, the CDR3 spans 15 amino acids. Only CDR3 DNA remains: 45 bases, in frame from the first base. The chain uses TRBV19 and TRBJ1-1, with the identity of the D gene unclear. This sequence was found in a human donor with classical Hodgkin lymphoma. Specimen: peripheral blood mononuclear cells (PBMCs), collected before the fourth cycle of nivolumab. The CDR3 here reads CASSTGRVMNTEAFF. The nucleotide sequence reads TGTGCCAGTAGTACAGGACGGGTTATGAACACTGAAGCTTTCTTT.